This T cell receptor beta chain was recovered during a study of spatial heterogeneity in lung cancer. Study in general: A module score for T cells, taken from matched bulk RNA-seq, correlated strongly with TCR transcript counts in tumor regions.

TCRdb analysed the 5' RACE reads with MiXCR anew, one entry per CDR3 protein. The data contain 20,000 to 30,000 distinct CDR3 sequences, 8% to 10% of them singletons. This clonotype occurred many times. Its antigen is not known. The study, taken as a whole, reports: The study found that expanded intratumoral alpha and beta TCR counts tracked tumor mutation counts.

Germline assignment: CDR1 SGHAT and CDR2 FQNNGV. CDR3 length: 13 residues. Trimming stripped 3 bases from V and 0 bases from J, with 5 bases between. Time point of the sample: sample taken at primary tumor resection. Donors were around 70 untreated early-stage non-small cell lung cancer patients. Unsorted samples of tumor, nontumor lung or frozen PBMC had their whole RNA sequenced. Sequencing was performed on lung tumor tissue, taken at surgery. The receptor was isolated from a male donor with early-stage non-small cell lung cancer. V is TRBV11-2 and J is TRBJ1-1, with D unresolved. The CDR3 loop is CASSFLVNTEAFF. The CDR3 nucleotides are TGTGCCAGCAGCTTTTTAGTGAACACTGAAGCTTTCTTT.